The rows below give T cell receptor beta chains drawn from one sample of a study of T cells in Graves' hyperthyroidism and ophthalmopathy. Via MiXCR, TCRdb re-called the multiplex PCR reads, giving one row per CDR3 protein. Among approximately 600,000 distinct CDR3 sequences listed, approximately 15% were seen once. Sequencing was performed on blood. The receptors were gathered from a woman aged 18-35 years with Graves' ophthalmopathy. CDR3s include the opening cysteine and the closing phenylalanine or tryptophan. The order of the fields is V gene, J gene, clone size, D gene, CDR3 protein, CDR3 DNA. D genes are given only for firm matches. The listing skips clone size in some rows; elsewhere it reads once, few, many or a size class.

v_gene: TRBV7-3; j_gene: TRBJ2-7; abundance: .; d_gene: .; CDR3aa: CASGLRAPLGTYEQYF; CDR3nt: TGTGCCAGCGGCTTAAGGGCCCCACTTGGAACTTACGAGCAGTACTTC
v_gene: TRBV30; j_gene: TRBJ2-4; abundance: many; d_gene: .; CDR3aa: CAWRDVFRGPEAKNIQYF; CDR3nt: TGTGCCTGGAGGGATGTGTTCAGGGGCCCGGAGGCCAAAAACATTCAGTACTTC
v_gene: TRBV6-5; j_gene: TRBJ2-1; abundance: .; d_gene: .; CDR3aa: CASSYRRRIMGDEQFF; CDR3nt: TGTGCCAGCAGTTACAGACGGCGTATTATGGGAGATGAGCAGTTCTTC
v_gene: TRBV2; j_gene: TRBJ1-1; abundance: few; d_gene: .; CDR3aa: CASKPEEMNTEAFF; CDR3nt: TGTGCCAGCAAGCCCGAAGAGATGAACACTGAAGCTTTCTTT
v_gene: TRBV4-1; j_gene: TRBJ1-1; abundance: .; d_gene: TRBD1; CDR3aa: CASSLTGGRLDTEAFF; CDR3nt: TGCGCCAGCAGCCTGACAGGGGGTAGGTTGGACACTGAAGCTTTCTTT
v_gene: TRBV14; j_gene: TRBJ2-1; abundance: many; d_gene: TRBD2; CDR3aa: CASSHRLAGGLHNEQFF; CDR3nt: TGTGCCAGCAGCCACCGACTAGCGGGAGGGCTGCACAATGAGCAGTTCTTC
v_gene: TRBV6-2/TRBV6-3; j_gene: TRBJ2-6; abundance: many; d_gene: .; CDR3aa: CASRRDSGANVLTF; CDR3nt: TGTGCCAGCCGGAGGGACTCTGGGGCCAACGTCCTGACTTTC
v_gene: TRBV5-8; j_gene: TRBJ2-7; abundance: .; d_gene: .; CDR3aa: CASSLGGWMRTYEQYF; CDR3nt: TGTGCCAGCAGCTTGGGGGGCTGGATGCGCACCTACGAGCAGTACTTC
v_gene: TRBV20-1; j_gene: TRBJ2-3; abundance: many; d_gene: TRBD1; CDR3aa: CSAIPGQNTDTQYF; CDR3nt: TGCAGTGCAATACCGGGACAGAACACAGATACGCAGTATTTT
v_gene: TRBV6-1; j_gene: TRBJ1-1; abundance: many; d_gene: .; CDR3aa: CASTTPENTEAFF; CDR3nt: TGTGCCAGCACGACACCCGAGAACACTGAAGCTTTCTTT
v_gene: TRBV11-3; j_gene: TRBJ2-5; abundance: .; d_gene: TRBD2; CDR3aa: CASSLRSGRAPQETQYF; CDR3nt: TGTGCCAGCAGCTTACGGAGCGGGAGGGCCCCTCAAGAGACCCAGTACTTC
v_gene: TRBV12-5; j_gene: TRBJ1-1; abundance: few; d_gene: TRBD1; CDR3aa: CASGLVGTGMNTEAFF; CDR3nt: TGTGCTAGTGGTTTGGTAGGGACAGGAATGAACACTGAAGCTTTCTTT